A selection of T cell receptor beta chains follows, all from one sample in a study of cytomegalovirus exposure and HLA in healthy donors. The protocol was immunoSEQ multiplex PCR, while the TCRdb copy is restricted to in-frame clones and leaves out a portion. The sample has some 120,000 clones, roughly 68% seen once. The sample was PBMCs. The receptor set was obtained from a woman in her forties or fifties in good health and CMV-seropositive. Both conserved end residues are part of each CDR3. A D gene is named only where the DNA matches it firmly. Clone size, where shown, is once, few, many, or a class for clones that have expanded.

TRBV19,few,TRBD2,TRBJ2-1,CASSSGGSTLWMEQFF,TGTGCCAGTAGTAGCGGGGGGTCCACTCTGTGGATGGAGCAGTTCTTC
TRBV5-1,-,TRBD1,TRBJ1-3,CASSSGTVSGNTIYF,TGCGCCAGCAGCTCCGGGACAGTCTCTGGAAACACCATATATTTT
TRBV7-9,-,TRBD2,TRBJ2-1,CASSLAYPSGEQFF,TGTGCCAGCAGCTTAGCGTACCCTAGCGGGGAGCAGTTCTTC
TRBV9,-,-,TRBJ2-2,CASSVAAGALNTGELFF,TGTGCCAGCAGCGTAGCGGCGGGGGCCTTGAACACCGGGGAGCTGTTTTTT
TRBV29-1,-,-,TRBJ1-1,CSVRVTDEAFF,TGCAGCGTCAGGGTTACGGATGAAGCTTTCTTT
TRBV25-1,-,TRBD1,TRBJ2-5,CASGQDPGGETQYF,TGTGCCAGCGGACAGGACCCTGGAGGAGAGACCCAGTACTTC
TRBV29-1,-,-,TRBJ1-4,CSVGPSTNEKLFF,TGCAGCGTTGGGCCCTCAACTAATGAAAAACTGTTTTTT
TRBV4-1,-,-,TRBJ1-4,CASTPGGATNEKLFF,TGCGCCAGCACCCCTGGGGGGGCGACTAATGAAAAACTGTTTTTT
TRBV5-1,-,TRBD1,TRBJ1-1,CASSLAGQGFNEAFF,TGCGCCAGCAGCTTGGCGGGACAGGGGTTTAATGAAGCTTTCTTT
TRBV18,-,-,TRBJ1-2,CASRSAGGGDGYTF,TGTGCCAGCCGCTCGGCGGGCGGCGGAGATGGCTACACCTTC
TRBV6-5,-,-,TRBJ2-7,CASSPWIAISYEQYF,TGTGCCAGCAGTCCCTGGATAGCGATAAGCTACGAGCAGTACTTC
TRBV5-1,-,-,TRBJ2-3,CASSLSSRGRTDTQYF,TGCGCCAGCAGCTTGTCATCCAGGGGTCGCACAGATACGCAGTATTTT
TRBV6-6,few,-,TRBJ1-4,CASSYSGSGGEKLFF,TGTGCCAGCAGTTACTCAGGAAGCGGGGGTGAAAAACTGTTTTTT
TRBV30,few,-,TRBJ1-5,CAWSWNRDNQPQHF,TGTGCCTGGAGTTGGAACAGGGACAATCAGCCCCAGCATTTT
TRBV5-4,-,-,TRBJ2-7,CASSLGPAVYEQYF,TGTGCCAGCAGCTTGGGGCCGGCGGTCTACGAGCAGTACTTC
TRBV29-1,-,TRBD1,TRBJ1-2,CSVGTGDNYGYTF,TGCAGCGTAGGGACAGGGGATAACTATGGCTACACCTTC
TRBV12-5,-,-,TRBJ1-1,CASGLEGMDTEAFF,TGTGCTAGTGGTTTGGAGGGGATGGACACTGAAGCTTTCTTT
TRBV5-1,few,-,TRBJ2-3,CASKSGAVDTQYF,TGCGCCAGCAAGAGTGGGGCAGTGGATACGCAGTATTTT
TRBV30,-,-,TRBJ2-3,CAWFRGTHLLSTDTQYF,TGTGCCTGGTTCAGGGGTACCCACCTTCTTAGCACAGATACGCAGTATTTT
TRBV6-5,-,-,TRBJ2-3,CASSLYLARRDTQYF,TGTGCCAGCAGTTTATATTTAGCACGCCGAGATACGCAGTATTTT
TRBV2,-,-,TRBJ1-1,CASSSQQRQDTEAFF,TGTGCCAGCAGTTCCCAACAGAGACAGGACACTGAAGCTTTCTTT
TRBV7-2,few,-,TRBJ1-1,CASSLVWGTMNTEAFF,TGTGCCAGCAGCTTAGTCTGGGGGACTATGAACACTGAAGCTTTCTTT
TRBV9,-,TRBD1,TRBJ2-2,CASSPGQGNTGELFF,TGTGCCAGCAGCCCGGGACAGGGCAACACCGGGGAGCTGTTTTTT
TRBV19,many,-,TRBJ1-6,CASSIQRGVRTLHF,TGTGCCAGTAGTATACAGAGAGGAGTCCGAACCCTCCACTTT
TRBV9,-,TRBD1,TRBJ2-3,CASSVAGTGSDTQYF,TGTGCCAGCAGCGTAGCCGGGACAGGGTCAGATACGCAGTATTTT
TRBV7-2,-,-,TRBJ1-2,CASNLTPDSNYGYPF,TGTGCCAGCAACTTGACGCCGGACTCTAACTATGGCTACCCCTTC
TRBV5-6,-,TRBD2,TRBJ2-5,CATRTSGGSRETQYF,TGTGCCACCAGGACTAGCGGGGGGAGTAGGGAGACCCAGTACTTC
TRBV5-4,-,-,TRBJ1-2,CASSLTGGNSPYTF,TGTGCCAGCAGCTTGACAGGAGGGAACAGCCCCTACACCTTC
TRBV11-3,few,-,TRBJ2-3,CASSAPPGDTQYF,TGTGCCAGCAGCGCCCCTCCCGGGGATACGCAGTATTTT
TRBV7-9,-,TRBD1,TRBJ1-1,CASSSNRGPGNTEAFF,TGTGCCAGCAGCTCGAACAGGGGGCCAGGGAACACTGAAGCTTTCTTT
TRBV6-5,-,-,TRBJ1-1,CASSLGLLDTEAFF,TGTGCCAGCAGTTTGGGACTCCTGGACACTGAAGCTTTCTTT
TRBV7-8,-,-,TRBJ1-6,CASSHRDGSLHF,TGTGCCAGCAGCCACAGGGACGGATCCCTCCACTTT
TRBV7-8,-,-,TRBJ2-7,CASSLPRAEQYF,TGTGCCAGCAGCTTACCGCGGGCAGAGCAGTACTTC